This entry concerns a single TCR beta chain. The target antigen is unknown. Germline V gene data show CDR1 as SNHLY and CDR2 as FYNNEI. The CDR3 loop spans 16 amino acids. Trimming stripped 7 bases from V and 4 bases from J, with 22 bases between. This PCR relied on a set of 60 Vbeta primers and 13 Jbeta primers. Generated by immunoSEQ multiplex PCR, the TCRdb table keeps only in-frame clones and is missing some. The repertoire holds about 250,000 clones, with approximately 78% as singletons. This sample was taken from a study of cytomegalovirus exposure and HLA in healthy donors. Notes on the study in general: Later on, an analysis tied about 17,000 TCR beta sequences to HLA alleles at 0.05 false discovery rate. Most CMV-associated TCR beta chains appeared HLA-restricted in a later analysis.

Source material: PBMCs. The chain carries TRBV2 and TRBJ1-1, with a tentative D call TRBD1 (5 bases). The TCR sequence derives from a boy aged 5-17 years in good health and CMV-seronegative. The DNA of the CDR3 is TGTGCCAGCACCTTTGCCAGGGCACAGTTGAGCACTGAAGCTTTCTTT. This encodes CASTFARAQLSTEAFF. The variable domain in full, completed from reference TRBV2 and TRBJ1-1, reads EPEVTQTPSHQVTQMGQEVILRCVPISNHLYFYWYRQILGQKVEFLVSFYNNEISEKSEIFDDQFSVERPDGSNFTLKIRSTKLEDSAMYFCASTFARAQLSTEAFFGQGTRLTVV.